The 24 T cell receptor beta chains reported below all come from one sample, sequenced in a study of T cell repertoires in cytomegalovirus infection. Each CDR3 protein gets one entry after TCRdb re-called the reads with MiXCR. The data hold 200,000 to 300,000 distinct CDR3 sequences, with approximately 9% observed a single time. Sample: PBMCs. The receptors here all came from a human donor in good health (CMV status not recorded). Some clones in this sample may be carry-over from other donors' samples.

The V and J genes are TRBV6-2 or TRBV6-3 and TRBJ1-1; D is ambiguous. Per germline, CDR1 MNHEY and CDR2 SVGEGT. This CDR3 spans 13 amino acids. V was shortened by 2 bases and J by 1 base, with 5 bases between the two germline ends. The CDR3 loop reads CASSYKANTEAFF. The CDR3 region has the DNA TGTGCCAGCAGTTACAAGGCGAACACTGAAGCTTTCTTT.

This clonotype showed up just a few times. A much larger clone lies one base from this, so it may be a read error. This rearrangement joins TRBV7-2 to TRBJ2-1; D possibly corresponds to TRBD2 (6 bases). The germline V gene encodes CDR1 SGHTA and CDR2 FQGNSA. V was trimmed by 0 bases and J by 9 bases, leaving 9 bases between them. This CDR3 region has 13 residues. Written as DNA, the CDR3 is TGTGCCAGCAGCTTAGCTCCGGAGGGTGAGCAGTTCTTC. Its translation is CASSLAPEGEQFF.

This clonotype has a count of ten or more. The chain combines TRBV7-9 with TRBJ1-4; no clear D. V was shortened by 1 base and J by 5 bases, with 8 bases between the two germline ends. The CDR3 runs to 14 residues. Germline-derived CDR1 and CDR2 are SEHNR and FQNEAQ (reference sequence). The CDR3 protein is CASSLGRLNEKLFF. The CDR3 DNA is TGTGCCAGCAGCTTAGGACGGCTCAATGAAAAACTGTTTTTT.

The V gene is TRBV7-3, the J gene TRBJ1-1; weak D call: TRBD1 (6 bases). CDR1 and CDR2 (germline): SGHTA, FQGTGA. The length of the CDR3 is 13 residues. V was pared by 7 bases and J by 1 base, with 10 bases between. CDR3 sequence (DNA): TGTGCCAGCACCGGACAGCAGAACACTGAAGCTTTCTTT. It translates to CASTGQQNTEAFF.

This clonotype was seen repeatedly, ten times or more. The V and J genes are TRBV20-1 and TRBJ2-5; 13 bases are a match to TRBD2. CDR1 is DFQATT and CDR2 is SNEGSKA in the germline V gene (reference sequence). CDR3 size: 17 residues. The V gene end was trimmed by 1 base and the J gene end by 2 bases; junction bases not matched to a gene: 7. In nucleotides, the CDR3 is TGCAGTGCTAGAGGGGCCCCGGGACTAGCGGGGCAAGAGACCCAGTACTTC. Its translation is CSARGAPGLAGQETQYF.

This clonotype was found many times. The chain carries TRBV7-2 and TRBJ2-7; D may be TRBD1 or TRBD2 (5 bases each). Germline CDR1 is SGHTA and CDR2 is FQGNSA. V lost 2 bases and J lost 3, with 11 bases in between. The CDR3 spans 14 residues. This CDR3 is CASSLSMRGYEQYF. CDR3 DNA: TGTGCCAGCAGCTTATCAATGAGGGGCTACGAGCAGTACTTC.

This chain links TRBV30 with TRBJ2-7; 8 bases are a match to TRBD1. This CDR3 is built from 14 residues. The ends lost 3 bases at V and 4 bases at J; junction bases unmatched: 8. CDR1 is GTSNPN and CDR2 is SVGIG in the germline V gene (reference sequence). CDR3 amino acids: CAWRDRGGLYEQYF. The CDR3 DNA reads as TGTGCCTGGAGAGACAGGGGAGGTTTGTACGAGCAGTACTTC.

This clonotype was counted ten times or more. The V gene is TRBV20-1, the J gene TRBJ1-2, with D perhaps matching TRBD1 (5 bases). This CDR3 has 11 residues. Trimming shortened V by 5 bases and J by 2 bases, and 6 bases separated the two germline ends. Germline values: CDR1 DFQATT, CDR2 SNEGSKA (reference sequence). The CDR3 protein is CSAGGNYGYTF. The CDR3 nucleotides are TGCAGTGCTGGGGGGAACTATGGCTACACCTTC.

This clonotype was found many times. The rearrangement uses TRBV7-9 and TRBJ2-5; no definite D call. With 7 bases removed from V and 4 bases from J, the gap between germline ends came to 10 bases. The CDR3 covers 12 residues. Germline loops: CDR1 SEHNR, CDR2 FQNEAQ (reference sequence). The CDR3 region is CASNQGPETQYF. DNA for the CDR3: TGTGCCAGCAACCAAGGCCCAGAGACCCAGTACTTC.

This chain uses TRBV6-2 or TRBV6-3 with TRBJ2-7; a weak D match, TRBD1 (5 bases). The CDR3 is made up of 16 amino acids. The germline gives CDR1 MNHEY, CDR2 SVGEGT. The V end was cut by 2 bases, the J end by 5 bases, with 19 bases between. CDR3 in DNA: TGTGCCAGCAGTTACGTAACGGAACAGGTTAGCCACGAGCAGTACTTC. Translating it yields CASSYVTEQVSHEQYF.

Ten or more counts support this clonotype. The rearrangement joins TRBV7-2 to TRBJ2-1; D is perhaps TRBD1 (6 bases). CDR1 SGHTA and CDR2 FQGNSA come from the germline V gene. The length of the CDR3 is 13 residues. V lost 3 bases and J 15 bases, leaving 18 bases between the germline ends. The CDR3: CASSFSRQEALFF. CDR3 nucleotide sequence: TGTGCCAGCAGCTTCTCGAGACAGGAAGCACTGTTCTTC.

This chain uses TRBV29-1 with TRBJ1-2; TRBD1 matches at 8 bases. Losses at the gene ends were 7 bases for V and 4 bases for J; bases not matched to a gene: 11. The CDR3 contains 14 residues. Germline V gene sequence: CDR1 SQVTM, CDR2 ANQGSEA. The CDR3 protein is CSGGPGQDTYGYTF. The CDR3 DNA follows: TGCAGCGGCGGTCCGGGACAGGATACCTATGGCTACACCTTC.

This clonotype turned up a few times. This rearrangement joins TRBV29-1 to TRBJ1-3; D is perhaps TRBD1 (5 bases). Trimming removed 5 bases at V and 4 bases at J, with 12 bases between. The CDR3 contains 13 residues. Per germline, CDR1 SQVTM and CDR2 ANQGSEA. CDR3 in amino acids: CSVRQGGGNTIYF. CDR3 sequence (DNA): TGCAGCGTTCGCCAGGGCGGAGGAAACACCATATATTTT.

This clonotype was seen ten or more times. The chain links TRBV19 to TRBJ2-6; TRBD2 might be the D (6 bases). The CDR3 totals 15 residues. The V gene lost 1 base and the J gene lost 7 bases, with 11 bases spanning the gap. Germline assignment: CDR1 LNHDA and CDR2 SQIVND (reference sequence). The CDR3 bases are TGTGCCAGTAGTATAGGAGGAGGGGATGCCAACGTCCTGACTTTC. It codes for CASSIGGGDANVLTF. The entire variable domain, with the rest obtained from reference TRBV19 and TRBJ2-6, is as follows: DGGITQSPKYLFRKEGQNVTLSCEQNLNHDAMYWYRQDPGQGLRLIYYSQIVNDFQKGDIAEGYSVSREKKESFPLTVTSAQKNPTAFYLCASSIGGGDANVLTFGAGSRLTVL.

The chain uses TRBV5-5 and TRBJ2-7; possibly TRBD1 for D (6 bases). CDR3 length equals 13 residues. With 0 bases removed from V and 5 bases from J, the gap between germline ends came to 9 bases. Germline V CDR1 and CDR2: SGHKS, YYEKEE (reference sequence). CDR3 coding DNA: TGTGCCAGCAGCTTGGGGGGGCCCGACGAGCAGTACTTC. Translated: CASSLGGPDEQYF. The entire variable domain, with the rest obtained from reference TRBV5-5 and TRBJ2-7, is as follows: DAGVTQSPTHLIKTRGQQVTLRCSPISGHKSVSWYQQVLGQGPQFIFQYYEKEERGRGNFPDRFSARQFPNYSSELNVNALLLGDSALYLCASSLGGPDEQYFGPGTRLTVT.

This CDR3 reads CASSQGLAGTSSYNEQFF. The DNA for the CDR3 is TGTGCCAGCTCACAAGGACTAGCGGGAACGAGCTCCTACAATGAGCAGTTCTTC. The chain uses TRBV18 and TRBJ2-1; the match to TRBD2 covers 12 bases. V dropped 4 bases and J dropped 0; count of bases not matched to a gene: 7. CDR3 length: 18 amino acids. Germline loops: CDR1 KGHSH, CDR2 LQKENI.

This clonotype was recorded many times. V gene TRBV7-2 combines with J gene TRBJ1-2; possible D gene TRBD1, 5 bases. This CDR3 spans 15 amino acids. Germline CDR1 is SGHTA and CDR2 is FQGNSA. V shed 4 bases and J shed 7 bases, with 19 bases lying between them. As DNA, the CDR3 is TGTGCCAGCAGCTCAGGCGCAGCAGGGACCGGTGGCTACACCTTC. It specifies CASSSGAAGTGGYTF.

This clonotype was counted ten times or more. This sequence joins TRBV20-1 and TRBJ2-7; 14 nucleotides agree with TRBD2. The germline V gene has CDR1 DFQATT and CDR2 SNEGSKA (reference sequence). The CDR3 loop spans 15 amino acids. Unmatched junction bases numbered 10, after V lost 3 bases and J lost 9 bases. The CDR3 DNA sequence: TGCAGTGCTAGTATGCCGGGACTAGCGGGAGTAAGGCAGTACTTC. This translates into CSASMPGLAGVRQYF.

This clonotype came up many times. This chain links TRBV7-9 with TRBJ1-1; TRBD1 agrees at 7 bases. The CDR3 length is 13 residues. Unmatched junction bases numbered 7, after V lost 5 bases and J lost 7 bases. Per germline, CDR1 SEHNR and CDR2 FQNEAQ (reference sequence). The CDR3 nucleotides are TGTGCCAGCAGCGTCGACAGGGTCATTGAAGCTTTCTTT. This codes for CASSVDRVIEAFF.

The V gene is TRBV7-2, the J gene TRBJ2-2, with 11 bases fitting TRBD2. This CDR3 spans 16 amino acids. V shed 5 bases and J 0 bases; nucleotides not matched to a gene: 2. The germline V gene encodes CDR1 SGHTA and CDR2 FQGNSA. The CDR3 bases are TGTGCCAGCAGCGAGACTAGCGGGGCGAACACCGGGGAGCTGTTTTTT. It encodes CASSETSGANTGELFF.

This clonotype was detected ten times or more. At one end the junction does not follow the germline gene, possibly because of a read error. The rearrangement links TRBV15 to TRBJ1-2, with D hard to call. CDR1 is LNHNV and CDR2 is YYDKDF in the germline V gene (reference sequence). This CDR3 is built from 16 residues. The CDR3 bases are TGTGCCACCAGCAGAGATGGAACAGACCTCTTCGGTTCCCGGTCCTTC. Translated, it gives CATSRDGTDLFGSRSF.

This clonotype showed up just a few times. This chain uses TRBV10-3 with TRBJ2-5, with TRBD2 matching over 8 bases. V lost 5 bases to trimming and J lost 2 bases; unmatched junction nucleotides: 7. The germline V gene has CDR1 ENHRY and CDR2 SYGVKD. CDR3 size: 15 residues. CDR3 nucleotide sequence: TGTGCCATCAGTCTGGCGGGAGGTATTCAAGAGACCCAGTACTTC. Its protein is CAISLAGGIQETQYF.

This clonotype has at least ten counts. V usage is TRBV29-1 and J usage is TRBJ2-5; weak D call: TRBD1 (6 bases). Per the germline V gene, CDR1 is SQVTM and CDR2 is ANQGSEA. V was pared by 7 bases and J by 7 bases, with 19 bases between. The CDR3 covers 13 residues. The CDR3 DNA follows: TGCAGCGGAACCGGGACAACCTTTGGGACCCAGTACTTC. Its translation is CSGTGTTFGTQYF.

J is TRBJ1-2 and V is TRBV6-2 or TRBV6-3, with a tentative D call TRBD1 (5 bases). Trimming shortened V by 0 bases and J by 8 bases, and 19 bases separated the two germline ends. Germline lookup yields CDR1 MNHEY and CDR2 SVGEGT. The length of the CDR3 is 16 residues. CDR3 DNA sequence: TGTGCCAGCAGTTACTCCGGGTTTCCGGGGGATTCCGGCTACACCTTC. It yields the protein CASSYSGFPGDSGYTF.